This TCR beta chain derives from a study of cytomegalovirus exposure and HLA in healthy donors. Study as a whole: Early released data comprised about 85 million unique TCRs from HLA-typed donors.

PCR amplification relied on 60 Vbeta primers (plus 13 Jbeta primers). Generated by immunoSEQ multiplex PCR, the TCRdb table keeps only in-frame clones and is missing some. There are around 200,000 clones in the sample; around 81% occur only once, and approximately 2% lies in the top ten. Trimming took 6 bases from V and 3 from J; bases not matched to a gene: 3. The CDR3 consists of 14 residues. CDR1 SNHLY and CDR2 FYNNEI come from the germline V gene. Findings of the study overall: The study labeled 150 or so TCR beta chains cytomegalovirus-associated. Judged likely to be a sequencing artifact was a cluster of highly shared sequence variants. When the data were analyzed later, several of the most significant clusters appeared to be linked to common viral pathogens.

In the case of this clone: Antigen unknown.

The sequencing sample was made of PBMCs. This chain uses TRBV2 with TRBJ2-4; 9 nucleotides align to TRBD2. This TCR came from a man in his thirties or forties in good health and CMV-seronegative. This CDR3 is CASRVAGVKNIQYF. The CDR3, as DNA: TGTGCCAGCAGAGTAGCGGGAGTCAAAAACATTCAGTACTTC.